The clone carrying this T cell receptor (beta chain) appeared a few times. Its cognate antigen is unknown. Each donor supplied roughly 9.2 milliliters of peripheral blood. Each sample provided at least 5 micrograms of extracted total RNA. This sample was taken from a study of blood T cells in healthy people across ages. Study outcomes and limitations: Unsorted PBMC material precluded a definitive naive versus antigen-experienced comparison.

Then a second PCR, running roughly 7 to 11 cycles, was carried out with a sample-barcoded 5' primer and a J-beta primer mix. Each cDNA molecule was tagged by a template-switch adaptor that had 12 random nucleotides. TCRdb independently ran MiXCR on the 5' RACE reads; one entry per CDR3 protein. The sample comprises around 710,000 distinct CDR3 sequences, around 40% of which are singletons, and 20% to 25% rests with the top ten. CDR3 length equals 14 residues. Trimming pared 8 bases from V and 1 base from J, leaving 15 bases between. Looked up from germline, CDR1 is DFQATT and CDR2 is SNEGSKA (reference sequence).

This receptor was taken from a woman aged 55 to 70 in good health. The rearrangement joins TRBV20-1 to TRBJ2-1; D not certain. The sequencing sample was made of blood. CDR3: CSNGPTASYNEQFF. DNA of the CDR3: TGCAGTAATGGACCAACTGCTTCCTACAATGAGCAGTTCTTC.